This TCR beta chain comes out of a study of blood T cells in healthy people across ages. Broader study findings: Any changes in expanded clonotypes were possibly confounded, as donor CMV status remained unknown. Aged donors had fewer naive CD4+ cells and lower diversity than long-lived donors.

A second PCR, run for roughly 7 to 12 cycles, used a sample-barcoded 5' primer plus a J-beta primer mix. All samples gave at least 3 million CDR3-containing paired-end reads. TCRdb recomputed calls from the 5' RACE reads with MiXCR, one row per CDR3 protein. Here the sample spans fewer than 2 million distinct CDR3 sequences, about two fifths being singletons. On this clonotype: Its antigen is undetermined.

This CDR3 has 14 amino acids. Germline V gene lookup returns CDR1 SGHRS and CDR2 YFSETQ. V lost 3 bases to trimming and J lost 7 bases; unmatched junction nucleotides: 8. The chain is built from TRBV5-1 and TRBJ2-7; 9 bases match TRBD1. The origin of this receptor is a human donor in good health. Sequencing was carried out using blood. The CDR3 nucleotides read TGCGCCAGCAGCTCCGGGACAGGGCTAGAAGAGCAGTACTTC. Its translation: CASSSGTGLEEQYF.